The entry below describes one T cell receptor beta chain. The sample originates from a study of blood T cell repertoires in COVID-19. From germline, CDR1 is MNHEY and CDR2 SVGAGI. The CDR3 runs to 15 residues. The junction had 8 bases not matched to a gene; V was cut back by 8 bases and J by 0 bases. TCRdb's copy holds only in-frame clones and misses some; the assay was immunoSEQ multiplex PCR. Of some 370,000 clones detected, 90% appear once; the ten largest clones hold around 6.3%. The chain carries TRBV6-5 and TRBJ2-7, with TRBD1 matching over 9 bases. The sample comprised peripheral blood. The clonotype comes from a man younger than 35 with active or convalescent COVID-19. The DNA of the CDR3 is TGTGCCAGCTCAAGGGGGACAGGGAGCTCCTACGAGCAGTACTTC. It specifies CASSRGTGSSYEQYF.